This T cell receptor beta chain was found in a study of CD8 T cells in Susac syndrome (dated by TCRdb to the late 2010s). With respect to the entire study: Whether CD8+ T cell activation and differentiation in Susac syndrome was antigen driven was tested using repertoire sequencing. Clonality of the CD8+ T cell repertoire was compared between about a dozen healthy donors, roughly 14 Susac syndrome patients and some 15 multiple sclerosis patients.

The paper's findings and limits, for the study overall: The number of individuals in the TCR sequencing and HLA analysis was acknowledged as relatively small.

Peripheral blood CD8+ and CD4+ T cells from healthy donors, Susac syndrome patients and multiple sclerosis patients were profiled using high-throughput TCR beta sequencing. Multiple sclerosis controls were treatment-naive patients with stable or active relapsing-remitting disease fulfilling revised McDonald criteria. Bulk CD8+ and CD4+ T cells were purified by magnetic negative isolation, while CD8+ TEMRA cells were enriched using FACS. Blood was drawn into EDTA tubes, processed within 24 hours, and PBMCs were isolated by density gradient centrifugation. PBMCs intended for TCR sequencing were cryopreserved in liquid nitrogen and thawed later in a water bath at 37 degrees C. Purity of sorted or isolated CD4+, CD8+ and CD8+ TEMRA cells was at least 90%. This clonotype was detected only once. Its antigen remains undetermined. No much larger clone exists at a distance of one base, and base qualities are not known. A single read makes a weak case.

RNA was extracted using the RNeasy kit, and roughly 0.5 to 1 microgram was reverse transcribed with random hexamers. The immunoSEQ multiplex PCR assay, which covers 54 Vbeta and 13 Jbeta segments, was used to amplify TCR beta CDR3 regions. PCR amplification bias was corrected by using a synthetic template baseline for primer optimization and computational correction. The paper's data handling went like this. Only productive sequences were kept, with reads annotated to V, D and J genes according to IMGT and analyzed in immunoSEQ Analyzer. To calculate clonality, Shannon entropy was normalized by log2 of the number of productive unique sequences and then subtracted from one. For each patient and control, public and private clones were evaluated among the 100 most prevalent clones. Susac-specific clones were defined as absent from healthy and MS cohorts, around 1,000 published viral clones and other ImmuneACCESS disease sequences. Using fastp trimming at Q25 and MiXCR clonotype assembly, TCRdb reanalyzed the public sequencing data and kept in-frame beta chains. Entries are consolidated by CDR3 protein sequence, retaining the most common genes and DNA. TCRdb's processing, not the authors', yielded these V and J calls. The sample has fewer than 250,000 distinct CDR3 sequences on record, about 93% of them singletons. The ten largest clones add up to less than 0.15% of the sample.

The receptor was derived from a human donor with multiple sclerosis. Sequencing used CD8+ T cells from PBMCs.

The CDR3 protein is CASRSGANTGELFF. The nucleotide sequence reads TGTGCCAGCCGGTCCGGGGCGAACACCGGGGAGCTGTTTTTT. The chain was built from TRBV12-3 or TRBV12-4 and TRBJ2-2; the D gene is perhaps TRBD2, on 5 matching bases. The CDR3, cysteine through phenylalanine, is 14 amino acids long. CDR3 DNA only is kept here, 42 bases in frame from base 1. V sheds 8 bases and J sheds 0 bases, leaving 10 bases between their ends.